This T cell receptor (beta chain) was recorded in a study of blood T cells in healthy people across ages. The CDR3 contains 16 residues. The V and J ends lost 11 bases and 1 base respectively, with 18 bases between them. Per the germline V gene, CDR1 is MNHEY and CDR2 is SMNVEV (reference sequence). A sample-barcoded 5' primer and a J-beta primer mix were used in a second PCR of roughly 7 to 12 cycles. TCRdb itself ran the 5' RACE reads through MiXCR, one entry per CDR3 protein. The sample carries about 570,000 distinct CDR3 sequences, approximately 26% recorded once. The data also belong to a second study, concerning T cells of mothers and their children. From that study: The entire RNA extract went into cDNA synthesis at roughly 1.5 ug per 15 ul.

Material for sequencing was blood. The sequence was collected from a boy aged 2 to 10 in good health. The chain joins TRBV27 to TRBJ1-6; D remains unclear. The CDR3 coding sequence is TGTGCCCACCCCCGCGGACCGTGGTCCTATAATTCACCCCTCCACTTT. Encoded protein: CAHPRGPWSYNSPLHF.